These 5 T cell receptor beta chains share one sample of origin, sequenced in a study of T cell responses to AZD1222 COVID-19 vaccine. Profiling relied on immunoSEQ multiplex PCR, and the TCRdb table lists in-frame clones only, not all of them. The repertoire holds nearly 200,000 clones, with roughly 92% as singletons. The input for sequencing was peripheral blood, taken 28 days after the second AZD1222 dose. The receptors derive from an adult who received the AZD1222 COVID-19 vaccine.

The table lists this clone with a count of one. The V and J genes are TRBV30 and TRBJ1-4, with 7 bases matching TRBD1. This CDR3 comprises 13 residues. The germline V gene encodes CDR1 GTSNPN and CDR2 SVGIG (reference sequence). This chain's CDR3 is CARRQGPGEKLFF. The DNA for the CDR3 is TGTGCTAGAAGACAGGGTCCAGGCGAAAAACTGTTTTTT.

The chain has TRBV5-5 and TRBJ1-1; 9 nucleotides match TRBD1. Per germline, CDR1 SGHKS and CDR2 YYEKEE (reference sequence). This CDR3 has 17 amino acids. V lost 2 bases and J lost 0; bases outside the gene matches: 8. The CDR3 protein is CASSFVQQGAMNTEAFF. CDR3 DNA: TGTGCCAGCAGCTTCGTCCAACAGGGGGCCATGAACACTGAAGCTTTCTTT.

The chain carries TRBV28 and TRBJ2-1; 8 nucleotides line up with TRBD1. This CDR3 region has 15 residues. The V gene end was trimmed by 3 bases and the J gene end by 5 bases; junction bases not matched to a gene: 6. CDR1 is MDHEN, CDR2 SYDVKM, per germline. The CDR3 DNA is TGTGCCAGCAGTTTGAGACAGGGGTTCAACAATGAGCAGTTCTTC. It translates to CASSLRQGFNNEQFF.

The genes are TRBV19 and TRBJ1-2, with a possible D match to TRBD1 (6 bases). The CDR3 is 13 residues long. CDR1 and CDR2 from the germline V gene are LNHDA and SQIVND (reference sequence). The germline V and J ends were trimmed by 5 bases and 5 bases, with 12 bases remaining between them. CDR3 bases: TGTGCCAGTAGTGACGTGGGACATTATGGCTACACCTTC. Translating it yields CASSDVGHYGYTF. Based on the CDR3 plus reference TRBV19 and TRBJ1-2, the full variable domain is DGGITQSPKYLFRKEGQNVTLSCEQNLNHDAMYWYRQDPGQGLRLIYYSQIVNDFQKGDIAEGYSVSREKKESFPLTVTSAQKNPTAFYLCASSDVGHYGYTFGSGTRLTVV.

This clone has more than one count but fewer than ten. This chain joins TRBV6-5 and TRBJ1-1; no reliable D call. Germline V gene sequence: CDR1 MNHEY, CDR2 SVGAGI. V lost 2 bases and J lost 1, with 2 bases in between. CDR3 size: 12 residues. This CDR3 reads CASSYKNTEAFF. The CDR3 bases are TGTGCCAGCAGTTACAAGAACACTGAAGCTTTCTTT.